These T cell receptor beta chains were read from a single sample in a study of T cell responses to AZD1222 COVID-19 vaccine. TCRdb keeps only in-frame clones here, not all; method: immunoSEQ multiplex PCR. The profile shows just under 35,000 clones, around nine tenths of them singletons. The sample consisted of peripheral blood, taken on day 0 of AZD1222 vaccination. The receptor set was obtained from an adult in good health. Each CDR3 is given with its conserved first and last residue. The D gene is left open where the match is weak. Clone sizes are given selectively: once, few, many, or a class where the clone is expanded.

CDR3 DNA: TGTGCCAGTAGTATAGCTTGGGGGCTGACCTACAATGAGCAGTTCTTC; CDR3 protein: CASSIAWGLTYNEQFF; clone size: .; V gene: TRBV19; J gene: TRBJ2-1; D gene: .
CDR3 DNA: TGTGCCAGCAGTGATTCCCCGGGCTCCTACGAGCAGTACTTC; CDR3 protein: CASSDSPGSYEQYF; clone size: .; V gene: TRBV6-1; J gene: TRBJ2-7; D gene: .
CDR3 DNA: TGTGCCAGCTCATTCGGGGAATCCTACGAGCAGTACTTC; CDR3 protein: CASSFGESYEQYF; clone size: .; V gene: TRBV18; J gene: TRBJ2-7; D gene: .
CDR3 DNA: TGTGCCAGCAGCTTAAAATTCGGGGTCCACTTCACTGAAGCTTTCTTT; CDR3 protein: CASSLKFGVHFTEAFF; clone size: .; V gene: TRBV11-2; J gene: TRBJ1-1; D gene: .
CDR3 DNA: TGTGCCAGCAGCTTTCTGATCGCGGGGGGCGCCGGAAATGAGCAGTTCTTC; CDR3 protein: CASSFLIAGGAGNEQFF; clone size: .; V gene: TRBV7-2; J gene: TRBJ2-1; D gene: TRBD2
CDR3 DNA: TGTGCCAGCAACCCGGACAGGGGGATTAACTATGGCTACACCTTC; CDR3 protein: CASNPDRGINYGYTF; clone size: .; V gene: TRBV6-5; J gene: TRBJ1-2; D gene: TRBD1
CDR3 DNA: TGTGCCAGCAGTTCGGGGACAGGCACTTATAATTCACCCCTCCACTTT; CDR3 protein: CASSSGTGTYNSPLHF; clone size: .; V gene: TRBV28; J gene: TRBJ1-6; D gene: TRBD1
CDR3 DNA: TGTGCCAGCAGCTACCGGATGTCGCAGGGGAATTCACCCCTCCACTTT; CDR3 protein: CASSYRMSQGNSPLHF; clone size: .; V gene: TRBV7-8; J gene: TRBJ1-6; D gene: .
CDR3 DNA: TGTGCCAGCAGCTTCACCCCGGGACAGGGGTACGAGCAGTACTTC; CDR3 protein: CASSFTPGQGYEQYF; clone size: .; V gene: TRBV7-2; J gene: TRBJ2-7; D gene: TRBD1
CDR3 DNA: TGTGCCAGCAGCACCACAGGGTTCTACGAGCAGTACTTC; CDR3 protein: CASSTTGFYEQYF; clone size: .; V gene: TRBV21-1; J gene: TRBJ2-7; D gene: .
CDR3 DNA: TGTGCCAGCAGCTCTACAGCAGTTAACACTGAAGCTTTCTTT; CDR3 protein: CASSSTAVNTEAFF; clone size: once; V gene: TRBV7-3; J gene: TRBJ1-1; D gene: .
CDR3 DNA: TGTGCCAGTAGTCTCCAGGGGCCTACCTACGAGCAGTACTTC; CDR3 protein: CASSLQGPTYEQYF; clone size: .; V gene: TRBV19; J gene: TRBJ2-7; D gene: .
CDR3 DNA: TGTGCCAGCAGCGTAGGGGACAGGGTAGACATTCAGTACTTC; CDR3 protein: CASSVGDRVDIQYF; clone size: .; V gene: TRBV11-2; J gene: TRBJ2-4; D gene: TRBD1
CDR3 DNA: TGTGCCAGCAGCATAGAGAAAGGCGGCTATGGCTACACCTTC; CDR3 protein: CASSIEKGGYGYTF; clone size: .; V gene: TRBV5-4; J gene: TRBJ1-2; D gene: .
CDR3 DNA: TGTGCCAGTAGTGACCGGTACGCCACTGAAGCTTTCTTT; CDR3 protein: CASSDRYATEAFF; clone size: .; V gene: TRBV19; J gene: TRBJ1-1; D gene: .
CDR3 DNA: TGCGCCAGCACCGGGACAGGGGCCGAGCAGTACTTC; CDR3 protein: CASTGTGAEQYF; clone size: .; V gene: TRBV10-2; J gene: TRBJ2-7; D gene: TRBD1
CDR3 DNA: TGTGCCAGCAGCTTTCAAAGACTAGCGCGAGACACAGATACGCAGTATTTT; CDR3 protein: CASSFQRLARDTDTQYF; clone size: .; V gene: TRBV7-2; J gene: TRBJ2-3; D gene: TRBD2
CDR3 DNA: TGTGCCAGCAGCCCGGACTTAGACAGGCCGGGCTACACCTTC; CDR3 protein: CASSPDLDRPGYTF; clone size: few; V gene: TRBV5-5; J gene: TRBJ1-2; D gene: .
CDR3 DNA: TGTGCCAGCAGCTTAGAGGGGACAGGGTACTACGAGCAGTACTTC; CDR3 protein: CASSLEGTGYYEQYF; clone size: .; V gene: TRBV11-2; J gene: TRBJ2-7; D gene: TRBD1
CDR3 DNA: TGCGCCACCCACGACGGGGAGCAGTACTTC; CDR3 protein: CATHDGEQYF; clone size: .; V gene: TRBV5-1; J gene: TRBJ2-7; D gene: .
CDR3 DNA: TGTGCCAGCAGCACACTCCGGGACAGAGCCTACGAGCAGTACTTC; CDR3 protein: CASSTLRDRAYEQYF; clone size: .; V gene: TRBV7-9; J gene: TRBJ2-7; D gene: TRBD1
CDR3 DNA: TGTGCCAGCAGCTTAGGGACACAGAACACTGAAGCTTTCTTT; CDR3 protein: CASSLGTQNTEAFF; clone size: .; V gene: TRBV7-2; J gene: TRBJ1-1; D gene: .
CDR3 DNA: TGTGCCAGCAGTGAATATGGGACAGCCTATGGCTACACCTTC; CDR3 protein: CASSEYGTAYGYTF; clone size: .; V gene: TRBV25-1; J gene: TRBJ1-2; D gene: TRBD1
CDR3 DNA: TGTGCCAGCAGCTTGGTCAGTGGCTTCCACGAGCAGTACTTC; CDR3 protein: CASSLVSGFHEQYF; clone size: .; V gene: TRBV5-6; J gene: TRBJ2-7; D gene: .
CDR3 DNA: TGTGCCAGCAGTTACGGGGCTAGCGGGGACACAGATACGCAGTATTTT; CDR3 protein: CASSYGASGDTDTQYF; clone size: .; V gene: TRBV6-2/TRBV6-3; J gene: TRBJ2-3; D gene: TRBD2
CDR3 DNA: TGTGCCATCAGGACAGTGGGTACCGGGGAGCTGTTTTTT; CDR3 protein: CAIRTVGTGELFF; clone size: .; V gene: TRBV10-3; J gene: TRBJ2-2; D gene: .
CDR3 DNA: TGTGCCAGCAGCGACCTCAGGCCGGGGGGCTATGGCTACACCTTC; CDR3 protein: CASSDLRPGGYGYTF; clone size: once; V gene: TRBV3-1/TRBV3-2; J gene: TRBJ1-2; D gene: .
CDR3 DNA: TGTGCCAGCATCGAGGGAGTGAATTACAATGAGCAGTTCTTC; CDR3 protein: CASIEGVNYNEQFF; clone size: .; V gene: TRBV6-5; J gene: TRBJ2-1; D gene: .
CDR3 DNA: TGTGCCAGGGGTTCACAGGGAGACTACAATGAGCAGTTCTTC; CDR3 protein: CARGSQGDYNEQFF; clone size: .; V gene: TRBV2; J gene: TRBJ2-1; D gene: .
CDR3 DNA: TGTGCCAGCAGCTTAGCGTTACGTCATGGCTACACCTTC; CDR3 protein: CASSLALRHGYTF; clone size: once; V gene: TRBV7-9; J gene: TRBJ1-2; D gene: .
CDR3 DNA: TGTGCCATCAAGAATGACGGACCGAACACCGGGGAGCTGTTTTTT; CDR3 protein: CAIKNDGPNTGELFF; clone size: .; V gene: TRBV10-3; J gene: TRBJ2-2; D gene: .
CDR3 DNA: TGTGCCAGCACTCTCTTCGGGCAGGCGAACACCGGGGAGCTGTTTTTT; CDR3 protein: CASTLFGQANTGELFF; clone size: once; V gene: TRBV7-2; J gene: TRBJ2-2; D gene: .
CDR3 DNA: TGTGCCAGCAGCCCAGACAGACCTCCTCTGGGGACCATATATTTT; CDR3 protein: CASSPDRPPLGTIYF; clone size: .; V gene: TRBV5-4; J gene: TRBJ1-3; D gene: .
CDR3 DNA: TGTGCCAGCTCGGAGGTGAACACTGAAGCTTTCTTT; CDR3 protein: CASSEVNTEAFF; clone size: .; V gene: TRBV18; J gene: TRBJ1-1; D gene: .
CDR3 DNA: TGCGCCAGCAGCTTGTCAGTGGACAGCGATTACGAGCAGTACTTC; CDR3 protein: CASSLSVDSDYEQYF; clone size: .; V gene: TRBV5-1; J gene: TRBJ2-7; D gene: .
CDR3 DNA: TGTGCCAGCAGCTTGAGTCACGGGAGGGCCTCCGCAGATACGCAGTATTTT; CDR3 protein: CASSLSHGRASADTQYF; clone size: once; V gene: TRBV5-8; J gene: TRBJ2-3; D gene: TRBD2
CDR3 DNA: TGCGCCAGCAGCCAAGAAGTAGGATCTGGGGCCAACGTCCTGACTTTC; CDR3 protein: CASSQEVGSGANVLTF; clone size: .; V gene: TRBV4-3; J gene: TRBJ2-6; D gene: .
CDR3 DNA: TGCGCCAGCAGCTTGGCAGGTCCGGGTACAGATACGCAGTATTTT; CDR3 protein: CASSLAGPGTDTQYF; clone size: .; V gene: TRBV5-1; J gene: TRBJ2-3; D gene: .
CDR3 DNA: TGTGCCAGCAGCCAAGGACTAGTAAAAGATGAGCAGTTCTTC; CDR3 protein: CASSQGLVKDEQFF; clone size: .; V gene: TRBV3-1/TRBV3-2; J gene: TRBJ2-1; D gene: .
CDR3 DNA: TGTGCCAGCAGTGAAACTGAAAGGGGGACCCAGTACTTC; CDR3 protein: CASSETERGTQYF; clone size: .; V gene: TRBV2; J gene: TRBJ2-5; D gene: .
CDR3 DNA: TGCGCCAGCAGCCTCGGACAGGGGGGGAACTATGGCTACACCTTC; CDR3 protein: CASSLGQGGNYGYTF; clone size: .; V gene: TRBV5-1; J gene: TRBJ1-2; D gene: TRBD1
CDR3 DNA: TGTGCCAGCAGTACAAGGAGGAGTCAGCCCCAGCATTTT; CDR3 protein: CASSTRRSQPQHF; clone size: .; V gene: TRBV11-2; J gene: TRBJ1-5; D gene: .
CDR3 DNA: TGCGCCAGCAGTGAAATGGGAAGGGGCAATCAGCCCCAGCATTTT; CDR3 protein: CASSEMGRGNQPQHF; clone size: .; V gene: TRBV10-2; J gene: TRBJ1-5; D gene: .
CDR3 DNA: TGTGCCAGCAGCACTAGCGGGGGGCCTTCCTACGAGCAGTACTTC; CDR3 protein: CASSTSGGPSYEQYF; clone size: .; V gene: TRBV9; J gene: TRBJ2-7; D gene: TRBD2
CDR3 DNA: TGCGCCAGCAGCCAAGACCGTGAAGCAGGCTACAATGAGCAGTTCTTC; CDR3 protein: CASSQDREAGYNEQFF; clone size: .; V gene: TRBV4-1; J gene: TRBJ2-1; D gene: .